Each of the 17 T cell receptor beta chains below was sequenced from the same sample in a study of blood T cell repertoires in COVID-19. Measured with immunoSEQ multiplex PCR; TCRdb has only the in-frame clones, and not every one. The table includes some 130,000 clones, around four fifths detected once. Sample: peripheral blood. The source is a man aged 40-49 years with active or convalescent COVID-19.

The CDR3 region is CASSQDRQDGYTF. The CDR3 DNA sequence: TGCGCCAGCAGCCAAGATAGGCAGGATGGCTACACCTTC. The chain uses TRBV4-3 and TRBJ1-2; D gene unclear. CDR3 length: 13 amino acids. The ends were cut back, 0 bases at V and 6 bases at J, with 8 bases in the middle. CDR1 is LGHNA and CDR2 is YSLEER in the germline V gene.

This sequence joins TRBV7-9 and TRBJ2-2, with 7 bases matching TRBD1. The V and J ends lost 1 base and 5 bases, in that order; junction bases with no gene match: 4. This CDR3 has 15 residues. From germline, CDR1 is SEHNR and CDR2 FQNEAQ (reference sequence). The CDR3 protein is CASSLVEGATGELFF. The CDR3 DNA sequence: TGTGCCAGCAGCTTAGTCGAGGGGGCGACCGGGGAGCTGTTTTTT.

This chain connects TRBV20-1 to TRBJ1-3; a weak D match, TRBD1 (5 bases). CDR3 length equals 12 residues. V lost 3 bases and J 8 bases, leaving 11 bases between the germline ends. The germline CDR1 and CDR2 sequences are DFQATT and SNEGSKA (reference sequence). CDR3 sequence: CSASKAGDTIYF. Here the CDR3 DNA reads TGCAGTGCTAGTAAGGCGGGGGACACCATATATTTT.

This chain joins TRBV5-1 and TRBJ1-6, with 9 nucleotides matching TRBD1. V trimming: 3 bases; J trimming: 9 bases; junction bases outside the gene matches: 7. This CDR3 has 15 amino acids. Germline CDR1 is SGHRS and CDR2 is YFSETQ. CDR3 region: CASSWGQGSGSPLHF. Written as DNA, the CDR3 is TGCGCCAGCAGCTGGGGACAGGGTTCGGGTTCACCCCTCCACTTT. Full variable domain (remainder filled in from reference TRBV5-1 and TRBJ1-6): KAGVTQTPRYLIKTRGQQVTLSCSPISGHRSVSWYQQTPGQGLQFLFEYFSETQRNKGNFPGRFSGRQFSNSRSEMNVSTLELGDSALYLCASSWGQGSGSPLHFGNGTRLTVT.

The rearrangement links TRBV5-1 to TRBJ2-3, with 8 bases fitting TRBD1. In germline, CDR1 is SGHRS, CDR2 YFSETQ. The CDR3 totals 16 residues. V dropped 0 bases and J dropped 2; count of bases not matched to a gene: 5. CDR3 in DNA: TGCGCCAGCAGCTTGGGAGCAGGGGGCCTCACAGATACGCAGTATTTT. It yields the protein CASSLGAGGLTDTQYF.

V usage is TRBV6-2 or TRBV6-3 and J usage is TRBJ2-2; 7 nucleotides line up with TRBD2. The CDR3 is made up of 12 amino acids. Germline assignment: CDR1 MNHEY and CDR2 SVGEGT. V was pared by 4 bases and J by 8 bases, with 1 base of the junction left unmatched. CDR3 bases: TGTGCCAGCAGTTTACTAGCGGGGGAGCTGTTTTTT. Residues: CASSLLAGELFF.

The gene calls are TRBV7-3 and TRBJ2-1, with TRBD2 identical over 13 bases. The CDR3 loop spans 15 amino acids. Per the germline V gene, CDR1 is SGHTA and CDR2 is FQGTGA. V lost 5 bases and J lost 7; bases outside the gene matches: 5. CDR3 amino acids: CASSKTSGGDNEQFF. The CDR3, as DNA: TGTGCCAGCAGCAAAACTAGCGGGGGGGATAATGAGCAGTTCTTC.

The chain links TRBV5-3 to TRBJ1-1; D gene uncertain. TRBV5-3 is recorded as an ORF, its role being uncertain. Trimming removed 9 bases at V and 4 bases at J, with 13 bases between. There are 12 residues in the CDR3. The CDR3 sequence is CANKAGSTEAFF. The CDR3 nucleotides read TGTGCCAACAAGGCGGGTTCCACTGAAGCTTTCTTT.

This chain connects TRBV7-3 to TRBJ2-5, with D perhaps matching TRBD1 (5 bases). With 3 bases removed from V and 3 bases from J, the gap between germline ends came to 8 bases. Germline CDR1 and CDR2: SGHTA and FQGTGA. The CDR3 is made up of 13 amino acids. Here the CDR3 DNA reads TGTGCCAGCAGCTTGGCCAGGGAAGAGACCCAGTACTTC. This encodes CASSLAREETQYF.

The chain recombines TRBV19 with TRBJ2-5; unclear D gene. V was shortened by 0 bases and J by 4 bases, with 6 bases between the two germline ends. The germline gives CDR1 LNHDA, CDR2 SQIVND (reference sequence). This CDR3 contains 13 residues. CDR3 region: CASSIDSRETQYF. CDR3 DNA sequence: TGTGCCAGTAGTATAGATTCGAGAGAGACCCAGTACTTC.

This clone was recorded a few times. V is TRBV7-9 and J is TRBJ1-4; D uncertain. The CDR3 has 15 amino acids. Germline V gives CDR1 SEHNR, CDR2 FQNEAQ (reference sequence). V was cut by 5 bases and J by 7 bases, with 17 bases left in between. The CDR3 DNA sequence: TGTGCCAGCAGCCCCAACCCGGGGAGAGGTGAAAAACTGTTTTTT. Its translation: CASSPNPGRGEKLFF.

The chain links TRBV5-1 to TRBJ1-1, with D possibly matching TRBD1 (6 bases). Per germline, CDR1 SGHRS and CDR2 YFSETQ. CDR3 length equals 14 residues. The V and J ends lost 4 bases and 1 base respectively, with 11 bases between them. The CDR3 sequence: CASSALDRNTEAFF. For the CDR3, the DNA is TGCGCCAGCAGCGCGCTGGACAGGAACACTGAAGCTTTCTTT.

The chain employs TRBV7-9 and TRBJ2-1; tentative D call: TRBD1 (6 bases). The CDR3 covers 17 residues. The germline V and J ends were trimmed by 5 bases and 0 bases, with 17 bases remaining between them. The germline gives CDR1 SEHNR, CDR2 FQNEAQ (reference sequence). CDR3 in DNA: TGTGCCAGCAGCCTACTCGGACAGCGGAGCTCCTACAATGAGCAGTTCTTC. It specifies CASSLLGQRSSYNEQFF.

This clone is labeled as hyperexpanded. The chain uses TRBV6-2 or TRBV6-3 and TRBJ2-5, with D unresolved. The CDR3 spans 16 residues. CDR1 is MNHEY, CDR2 SVGEGT, per germline. V lost 3 bases, J lost 4 bases, and 18 bases lay in between. The CDR3 loop reads CASSYSSGLLLETQYF. CDR3 sequence (DNA): TGTGCCAGCAGTTATAGTTCAGGCCTGCTTTTAGAGACCCAGTACTTC.

This chain connects TRBV5-1 to TRBJ2-3; perhaps TRBD1 as D (6 bases). V was cut by 3 bases and J by 8 bases, with 19 bases left in between. Germline lookup yields CDR1 SGHRS and CDR2 YFSETQ. CDR3 length: 15 amino acids. The DNA of the CDR3 is TGCGCCAGCAGCTCCTCCGGGACACTGTATGGTACGCAGTATTTT. Translating it yields CASSSSGTLYGTQYF. The entire variable domain, with the rest obtained from reference TRBV5-1 and TRBJ2-3, is as follows: KAGVTQTPRYLIKTRGQQVTLSCSPISGHRSVSWYQQTPGQGLQFLFEYFSETQRNKGNFPGRFSGRQFSNSRSEMNVSTLELGDSALYLCASSSSGTLYGTQYFGPGTRLTVL.

The chain joins TRBV7-9 to TRBJ1-6; 9 bases line up with TRBD1. The CDR3 has 16 residues. V lost 7 bases, J lost 9 bases, and 13 bases stayed unmatched. Germline V lookup: CDR1 SEHNR, CDR2 FQNEAQ (reference sequence). The CDR3, as DNA: TGTGCCAGCAACCCCACGGCGGGACAGGGAGGTTCACCCCTCCACTTT. It yields the protein CASNPTAGQGGSPLHF.

This sequence joins TRBV5-1 and TRBJ2-1; 8 positions agree with TRBD1. Germline loops: CDR1 SGHRS, CDR2 YFSETQ. V lost 4 bases to trimming and J lost 12 bases; unmatched junction nucleotides: 12. The CDR3 extends over 14 amino acids. The CDR3 region is CASSTGTGLEAQFF. Written as DNA, the CDR3 is TGCGCCAGCAGCACTGGGACAGGCCTAGAGGCGCAGTTCTTC.